This is a list of T cell receptor beta chains from one sample in a study of metastatic and nonmetastatic thyroid tumors. Via MiXCR, TCRdb re-called the PCR reads. The data show about 39,000 clones, with over 15% seen just once and roughly 13% held by the top ten. The material sequenced was tumor tissue. The receptors come from a female donor with papillary thyroid cancer or a benign thyroid nodule (not recorded which). Some clones in this sample may be carry-over from other donors' samples. CDR3s include the opening cysteine and the closing phenylalanine or tryptophan. Each record gives: D gene, V gene, clone size, J gene, CDR3 protein. A D gene is named only where the DNA matches it firmly. Sizes are listed as once, few, many or a size class.

>NA|TRBV6-2/TRBV6-3|many|TRBJ2-1
CASSVLGIGEQFF
>TRBD2|TRBV9|many|TRBJ2-3
CASSVATSAGGITDTQYF
>TRBD1|TRBV6-2/TRBV6-3|many|TRBJ1-6
CASSPRGTGNSPLHF
>NA|TRBV5-1|many|TRBJ2-3
CASRATPGSTDTQYF
>TRBD1|TRBV6-5|many|TRBJ1-5
CASSYYRDREEPQHF
>NA|TRBV30|many|TRBJ2-7
CAWSVPGGSYEQYF
>NA|TRBV19|few|TRBJ2-3
CASSGAGASTDTQYF
>NA|TRBV9|many|TRBJ1-2
CASSPTADYGYTF
>TRBD2|TRBV27|many|TRBJ2-1
CASSRIAGGPYNEQFF
>NA|TRBV7-8|many|TRBJ1-2
CASSLGDPSFYGYTF
>NA|TRBV30|many|TRBJ2-2
CAWKEGTAPGELFF
>NA|TRBV6-2/TRBV6-3|many|TRBJ1-6
CASIKQGDNSPLHF
>NA|TRBV11-2|many|TRBJ1-2
CASSMTASKDGYTF
>NA|TRBV5-1|many|TRBJ2-5
CASSPYRGREETQYF